The clone carrying this T cell receptor beta chain appeared a single time. Its matching antigen is unknown. TCRdb reanalysed the reads using MiXCR and keeps one entry per CDR3 protein. The table lists 60,000 to 70,000 distinct CDR3 sequences, 50% to 70% of them singletons, with about 7.3% in the top ten. V dropped 2 bases and J dropped 10; count of bases not matched to a gene: 0. Germline V gene sequence: CDR1 KGHDR, CDR2 SFDVKD. CDR3 length: 12 amino acids. The data originate from a study of type 1 regulatory T cells. Study-wide background: This in vitro CD4 product, T-allo10, is enriched for Tr1 cells and alloantigen-specific.

Graft donor-derived T-allo10 cells were described as host-alloantigen-specific, anergic, and alloantigen-specifically suppressive. The gene calls are TRBV24-1 and TRBJ2-1; 8 nucleotides match TRBD1. The origin of this receptor is a human donor in good health. The sequencing sample was made of cultured T cells, either the whole culture or a sorted T cell fraction (not recorded which). Subset of the sample: Tr1-enriched cell product generated in vitro against host alloantigens. CDR3 loop: CATSDWTGEQFF. For the CDR3, the DNA is TGTGCCACCAGTGATTGGACAGGGGAGCAGTTCTTC.